Listed below are T cell receptor beta chains from one sample, sequenced in a study of blood T cell repertoires in COVID-19. TCRdb's copy holds only in-frame clones and misses some; the assay was immunoSEQ multiplex PCR. The data show about 160,000 clones, around 85% seen once. Sequenced: peripheral blood. Every receptor here comes from a man between 60 and 75 years old who had recovered from COVID-19. Each CDR3 is given with its conserved first and last residue. A D gene is named only where the DNA matches it firmly. Part of the rows lack a size; the others show once, few, many or a class for expanded clones.

abundance	v_gene	j_gene	d_gene	CDR3nt	CDR3aa
-	TRBV6-6	TRBJ1-3	-	TGTGCCAGCAGTTCGAGCCGGTCCCCCGGAAACACCATATATTTT	CASSSSRSPGNTIYF
-	TRBV29-1	TRBJ2-2	TRBD2	TGCAGCGCGAGGCGGGGGGGCGCGAACACCGGGGAGCTGTTTTTT	CSARRGGANTGELFF
-	TRBV29-1	TRBJ2-3	TRBD1	TGCAGCGTTGAAAGGGGGCCACGCACAGATACGCAGTATTTT	CSVERGPRTDTQYF
-	TRBV9	TRBJ2-3	TRBD1	TGTGCCAGCAGCATTCGGAAGGACAGGGGACAAGGAGATACGCAGTATTTT	CASSIRKDRGQGDTQYF
few	TRBV7-3	TRBJ2-6	TRBD1	TGTGCCAGCAGCTTACAGGGGGTCCCTTTCTCTGGGGCCAACGTCCTGACTTTC	CASSLQGVPFSGANVLTF
-	TRBV12-5	TRBJ2-7	-	TGTGCCTACCCCGGTCGGGGTATCTTCGAGCAGTACTTC	CAYPGRGIFEQYF
-	TRBV11-2	TRBJ2-5	TRBD1	TGTGCCAGCAGCCCGGGACAGTTTAAAGAGACCCAGTACTTC	CASSPGQFKETQYF
once	TRBV19	TRBJ1-5	TRBD1	TGTGCCAGTAGTATGCGGGACAGCCATCAGCCCCAGCATTTT	CASSMRDSHQPQHF
-	TRBV6-2/TRBV6-3	TRBJ1-1	-	TGTGCCAGCAGTTACCCGACAGGGAACACTGAAGCTTTCTTT	CASSYPTGNTEAFF
-	TRBV5-5	TRBJ2-2	TRBD2	TGTGCCAGCAGCTTGGGGCCGGGAGGGACCGGGGAGCTGTTTTTT	CASSLGPGGTGELFF
-	TRBV7-3	TRBJ1-1	-	TGTGCCAGCAGCACCGTTAGGGCAGGGCAAGCTTTCTTT	CASSTVRAGQAFF
-	TRBV30	TRBJ1-5	TRBD1	TGTGCCTGGAGTGGGGGGACAGGGGATCAGCCCCAGCATTTT	CAWSGGTGDQPQHF
-	TRBV12-5	TRBJ2-3	TRBD1	TGTGCTAGTGGTCCTGCTCACAGCGGACAGGTTGGCACAGATACGCAGTATTTT	CASGPAHSGQVGTDTQYF
-	TRBV7-3	TRBJ2-3	TRBD2	TGTGCCAGCAGCGGTCAGCGGGGAGATCAAGATACGCAGTATTTT	CASSGQRGDQDTQYF
-	TRBV5-1	TRBJ1-1	-	TGCGCCAGCAGCGCAGGGAAGACTGAAGCTTTCTTT	CASSAGKTEAFF
-	TRBV30	TRBJ1-6	-	TGTGCCTGGAGGTTTAGGACTTATGATTCACCCCTCCACTTT	CAWRFRTYDSPLHF
-	TRBV19	TRBJ1-1	-	TGTGCCAGTAGTATCGATTCTGCAGTGAACACTGAAGCTTTCTTT	CASSIDSAVNTEAFF